Listed here is a single T cell receptor (beta chain). Its specificity is not known. This sample was taken from a study of blood T cells in healthy people across ages. General study results and limits: Researchers said unsorted PBMCs prevented a conclusive naive versus antigen-experienced comparison. Greater diversity and more naive CD4+ cells were seen in long-lived donors than in aged donors.

Combining a sample-barcoded 5' primer with a J-beta primer mix, a second PCR ran for roughly 6 to 12 cycles. In TCRdb, the 5' RACE reads were re-called with MiXCR into one record per CDR3 protein. The sample consists of fewer than 2,000,000 distinct CDR3 sequences, 30% to 40% of them appearing once. The germline V gene has CDR1 MNHEY and CDR2 SMNVEV (reference sequence). CDR3 length: 18 residues. Trimming cost V 1 base and J 0 bases; bases outside gene matches: 8. The source of this sequence is a woman in her twenties or thirties in good health. The V call is TRBV27, the J call TRBJ2-1; TRBD2 aligns across 8 bases. The sequencing input was blood. The DNA for the CDR3 is TGTGCCAGCAGTTTATTACAAGGCGGGACTAGCTCCTACAATGAGCAGTTCTTC. It encodes CASSLLQGGTSSYNEQFF.